These T cell receptor beta chains were read from a single sample in a study of T cell repertoires in cytomegalovirus infection. No antigens are known for them. TCRdb used MiXCR to reprocess the reads, holding one entry per CDR3 protein. This table has about 46,000 distinct CDR3 sequences, about 20% appearing once. The sequencing input was PBMCs, sequenced either directly or after in vitro stimulation (not recorded which). These receptors all stem from a human donor in good health (CMV status not recorded). Some clones in this sample may be carry-over from other donors' samples. CDR3s include the opening cysteine and the closing phenylalanine or tryptophan. The order of the fields is D gene, V gene, CDR3 protein. D genes are given only for firm matches.

TRBD1 TRBV20-1 CSARGQGGTEAFF
TRBD2 TRBV7-8 CASSDAFGRSGNEQFF
NA TRBV6-5 CASSTGFTDTQYF
TRBD1 TRBV12-3/TRBV12-4 CASSLGTGVGGNTEAFF
TRBD2 TRBV20-1 CSAPSGGRDTQYF
NA TRBV6-1 CASSDVASVNTGELFF
NA TRBV6-1 CASRGVQPQHF
NA TRBV12-3/TRBV12-4 CASSVGVETQYF
TRBD2 TRBV7-9 CASSPPRTSGFYEQYF
NA TRBV24-1 CAARRKGGHQPQHF
NA TRBV11-3 CASSPGGEYTEAFF
NA TRBV18 CASSQNAGGSDQPQHF
TRBD1 TRBV20-1 CSARTRQGVFTEAFF
TRBD1 TRBV19 CASSKGQGLNPEAFF
NA TRBV5-1 CASSLGDWHLSGNTIYF
NA TRBV7-2 CASSFVSSTDTQYF